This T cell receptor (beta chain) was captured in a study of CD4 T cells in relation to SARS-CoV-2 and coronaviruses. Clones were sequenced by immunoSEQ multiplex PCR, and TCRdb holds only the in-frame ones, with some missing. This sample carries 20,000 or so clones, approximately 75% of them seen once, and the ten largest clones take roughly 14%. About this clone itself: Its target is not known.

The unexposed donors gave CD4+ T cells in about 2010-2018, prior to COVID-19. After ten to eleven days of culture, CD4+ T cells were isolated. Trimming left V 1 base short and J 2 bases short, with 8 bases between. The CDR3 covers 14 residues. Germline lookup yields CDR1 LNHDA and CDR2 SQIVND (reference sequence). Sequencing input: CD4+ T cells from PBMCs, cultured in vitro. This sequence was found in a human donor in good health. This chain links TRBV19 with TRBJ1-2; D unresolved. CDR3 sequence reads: CASSIVGKNYGYTF. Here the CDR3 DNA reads TGTGCCAGTAGTATAGTTGGAAAGAACTATGGCTACACCTTC.